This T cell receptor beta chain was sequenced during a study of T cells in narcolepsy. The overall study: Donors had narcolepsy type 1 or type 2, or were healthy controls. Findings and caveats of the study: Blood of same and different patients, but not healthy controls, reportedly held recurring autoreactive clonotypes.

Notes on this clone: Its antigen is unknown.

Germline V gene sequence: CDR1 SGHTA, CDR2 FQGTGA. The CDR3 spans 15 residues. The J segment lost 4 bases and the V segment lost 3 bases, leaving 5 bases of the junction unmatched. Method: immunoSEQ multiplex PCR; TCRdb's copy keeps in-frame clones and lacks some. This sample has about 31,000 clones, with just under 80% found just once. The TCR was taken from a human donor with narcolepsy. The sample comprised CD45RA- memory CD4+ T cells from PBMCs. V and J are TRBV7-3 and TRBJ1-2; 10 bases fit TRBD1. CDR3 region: CASSFGTGASYGYTF. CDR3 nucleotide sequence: TGTGCCAGCAGCTTTGGGACAGGGGCTTCCTATGGCTACACCTTC.